This T cell receptor beta chain was sequenced during a study of identifying expanded T cells in peripheral blood. Profiled with immunoSEQ multiplex PCR; TCRdb holds only in-frame clones, not every one. This sample has approximately 58,000 clones, with approximately 89% found just once. Deletions cut 4 bases from V and 8 bases from J, with 24 bases between. The CDR3 totals 16 residues. Germline CDR1 SQVTM, CDR2 ANQGSEA. The source is a person aged 18 to 70 in good health. The sample consisted of blood. J is TRBJ2-1 and V is TRBV29-1; tentatively, D is TRBD2 (6 bases). The CDR3 protein is CSVGGVRERPADEQFF. CDR3 DNA: TGCAGCGTTGGGGGGGTCAGGGAGCGCCCGGCGGATGAGCAGTTCTTC.